This TCR beta chain is from a study of blood T cells in healthy people across ages. Study at large: Using template switching, researchers captured about one barcoded beta molecule for each two T cells. Study-level findings and limits: With naive T cell percentage, TCR beta diversity showed a strong correlation. Older individuals had lower TCR beta diversity per million T cells (the decline was roughly linear).

Sample donors were healthy Caucasian individuals that came from Russia, aged roughly 6 to 90. Together with a sample-barcoded 5' primer, a J-beta primer mix was included in a second PCR lasting about 7 to 12 cycles. TCRdb analysed the 5' RACE reads with MiXCR anew, one entry per CDR3 protein. The sample contains some 1.5 million distinct CDR3 sequences, roughly 27% of which appear only once. This clonotype appeared once. What it binds is not known. CDR3 length equals 14 residues. Source material: blood. V and J are TRBV12-3 or TRBV12-4 and TRBJ2-1; TRBD2 aligns across 7 bases. The J call may be incorrect, as the DNA end agrees better with TRBJ2-7. The receptor's source is a woman between 25 and 40 years old in good health. CDR3 protein: CASSLQGLYNEQYF. CDR3 in DNA: TGTGCCAGCAGTTTGCAGGGACTATACAATGAGCAGTACTTC.